A single sample is the source of the 20 T cell receptor beta chains below, sequenced in a study of cytomegalovirus exposure and HLA in healthy donors. Primers included in the PCR were 60 Vbeta and 13 Jbeta primers. Generated by immunoSEQ multiplex PCR, the TCRdb table keeps only in-frame clones and is missing some. The sample has some 150,000 clones, 76% seen once. The sequenced material came from PBMCs. Receptor source: a middle-aged woman in good health and CMV-seronegative.

V usage is TRBV30 and J usage is TRBJ2-3; D possibly corresponds to TRBD2 (6 bases). The germline gives CDR1 GTSNPN, CDR2 SVGIG (reference sequence). The CDR3 is 13 residues long. V lost 2 bases, J lost 6 bases, and 12 bases lay in between. The CDR3 here is CAWSLRGLDTQYF. The DNA of the CDR3 is TGTGCCTGGAGTCTCCGGGGGTTGGATACGCAGTATTTT.

The chain's CDR3 is CAISEQGTGNTEAFF. CDR3 nucleotides: TGTGCCATCAGTGAGCAGGGTACCGGGAACACTGAAGCTTTCTTT. This chain connects TRBV10-3 to TRBJ1-1; a weak D match, TRBD1 (5 bases). V lost 2 bases and J 1 base, leaving 11 bases between the germline ends. The length of the CDR3 is 15 residues. CDR1 and CDR2 (germline): ENHRY, SYGVKD.

The chain employs TRBV2 and TRBJ1-5, with 8 bases aligning to TRBD1. Germline assignment: CDR1 SNHLY and CDR2 FYNNEI. With 4 bases clipped from V and 4 bases from J, the junction kept 6 bases outside the gene matches. The CDR3 consists of 15 residues. The CDR3: CASSGDRSLNQPQHF. The CDR3 DNA reads as TGTGCCAGCAGTGGGGACAGGAGCCTAAATCAGCCCCAGCATTTT.

The V call is TRBV2, the J call TRBJ2-5, with D maybe TRBD1 (5 bases). V was clipped by 8 bases and J by 5 bases, with 15 bases between them. The CDR3 length is 13 residues. CDR1 SNHLY and CDR2 FYNNEI come from the germline V gene. The CDR3 DNA reads TGTGCCAGCGGACAAGGGCCGTTGGAGACCCAGTACTTC. It specifies CASGQGPLETQYF.

This chain connects TRBV6-1 to TRBJ2-3, with D perhaps matching TRBD2 (5 bases). V lost 8 bases, J lost 1 base, and 16 bases lay in between. In germline, CDR1 is MNHNS, CDR2 SASEGT. The CDR3 has 15 residues. DNA for the CDR3: TGTGCCAGCCAAGGCGGGCCCCGTGGCACAGATACGCAGTATTTT. Its translation: CASQGGPRGTDTQYF.

The chain is built from TRBV11-2 and TRBJ2-7; D might be TRBD2 (6 bases). Germline V gene lookup returns CDR1 SGHAT and CDR2 FQNNGV. Between the trimmed V and J ends, which lost 4 bases and 6 bases, there was a span of 19 bases. The CDR3 covers 15 residues. The CDR3 nucleotides are TGTGCCAGCAGCTCCGTTGCGGGGCCACTTCTCGAGCAGTACTTC. It is translated as CASSSVAGPLLEQYF.

CDR3 in amino acids: CASSMPTGSIGYEQYF. DNA for the CDR3: TGTGCCAGTAGTATGCCTACAGGGTCTATAGGTTACGAGCAGTACTTC. J is TRBJ2-7 and V is TRBV19; D perhaps matches TRBD1 (6 bases). Trimming took off 3 bases at V and 4 bases at J, with 19 bases between the two ends. This CDR3 has 16 residues. Germline assignment: CDR1 LNHDA and CDR2 SQIVND (reference sequence).

This chain connects TRBV27 to TRBJ1-1; the D gene is possibly TRBD1 (5 bases). The germline CDR1 and CDR2 sequences are MNHEY and SMNVEV (reference sequence). The CDR3 spans 18 residues. With 1 base removed from V and 1 base from J, the gap between germline ends came to 19 bases. In DNA form, the CDR3 reads TGTGCCAGCAGTTTATTTGGATTAGGGGCGGGAGCGAACACTGAAGCTTTCTTT. Its translation is CASSLFGLGAGANTEAFF.

This clone was detected only once. The chain combines TRBV30 with TRBJ2-7; TRBD1 matches 10 bases. The CDR3 is made up of 13 amino acids. Germline CDR1 GTSNPN, CDR2 SVGIG (reference sequence). V trimming: 0 bases; J trimming: 9 bases; junction bases outside the gene matches: 5. The CDR3 DNA reads TGTGCCTGGAGTGTATACGGGACAGGGGTGCAGTACTTC. As protein: CAWSVYGTGVQYF.

This chain connects TRBV30 to TRBJ1-5; D uncertain. Germline CDR1 is GTSNPN and CDR2 is SVGIG (reference sequence). Trimming took off 5 bases at V and 3 bases at J, with 14 bases between the two ends. The CDR3 is 14 residues long. CDR3 DNA: TGTGCCTGGCTGCGACGGACTTTCAATCAGCCCCAGCATTTT. Translation gives CAWLRRTFNQPQHF.

As to this clone: The junction and the germline gene differ at one end; a read error may be behind it. The chain links TRBV7-9 to TRBJ2-5, with TRBD2 matching over 12 bases. Germline CDR1 reads SEHNR; CDR2 reads FQNEAQ (reference sequence). This CDR3 region has 13 residues. The CDR3 bases are TGTTCCAGCAGCCCGGGACTAGCGGGCCCCCAGTACTTC. This gives the protein CSSSPGLAGPQYF.

The chain is built from TRBV6-5 and TRBJ1-1; D is uncertain. Looked up from germline, CDR1 is MNHEY and CDR2 is SVGAGI. CDR3 length: 14 residues. V lost 0 bases to trimming and J lost 0 bases, with 5 bases between them. The CDR3 loop reads CASSYSGVNTEAFF. The CDR3 DNA reads TGTGCCAGCAGTTACTCGGGCGTGAACACTGAAGCTTTCTTT.

The V gene is TRBV10-3, the J gene TRBJ2-3, with D tentatively TRBD2 (7 bases). The CDR3 totals 21 residues. The V gene lost 5 bases and the J gene lost 2 bases, with 32 bases spanning the gap. Germline V lookup: CDR1 ENHRY, CDR2 SYGVKD. CDR3 coding DNA: TGTGCCATCAGTTATTACCTAGGGGGGAGGGGCGCAAGGTACGACACAGATACGCAGTATTTT. It translates to CAISYYLGGRGARYDTDTQYF.

This clone was recorded only once. This chain connects TRBV28 to TRBJ1-5; possible D gene TRBD1, 6 bases. Germline V gives CDR1 MDHEN, CDR2 SYDVKM. V was shortened by 7 bases and J by 5 bases, with 15 bases between the two germline ends. This CDR3 is built from 14 residues. The CDR3 here is CASTTGGRDQPQHF. The CDR3 bases are TGTGCCAGCACTACGGGGGGGCGGGATCAGCCCCAGCATTTT.

V and J are TRBV11-2 and TRBJ1-2, with D perhaps TRBD1 (5 bases). This CDR3 spans 14 amino acids. From germline, CDR1 is SGHAT and CDR2 FQNNGV. V was trimmed by 3 bases and J by 7 bases, leaving 15 bases between them. The CDR3 reads CASSFDGGRGGYTF. In DNA form, the CDR3 reads TGTGCCAGCAGCTTCGACGGGGGGAGGGGTGGCTACACCTTC.

The chain is built from TRBV6-1 and TRBJ2-5, with a weak D call TRBD2 (6 bases). This CDR3 region has 14 residues. Trimming stripped 3 bases from V and 4 bases from J, with 12 bases between. Germline V gene lookup returns CDR1 MNHNS and CDR2 SASEGT. CDR3 sequence: CASSEGGRSETQYF. In nucleotides, the CDR3 is TGTGCCAGCAGTGAGGGGGGACGATCAGAGACCCAGTACTTC.

V gene TRBV6-1 combines with J gene TRBJ1-1; tentative D call: TRBD1 (5 bases). Germline values: CDR1 MNHNS, CDR2 SASEGT. There are 13 residues in the CDR3. Trimming took 2 bases from V and 10 from J, leaving 14 bases between them. The DNA of the CDR3 is TGTGCCAGCAGTGAACTAGGACAATTTGGAGCTTTCTTT. This encodes CASSELGQFGAFF.

This clone was recorded a few times. V and J are TRBV7-9 and TRBJ1-2, with 11 bases identical to TRBD1. CDR1 and CDR2 (germline): SEHNR, FQNEAQ (reference sequence). J gave up 7 bases and V 2 bases, and 6 bases lay outside the gene matches. The CDR3 is 15 residues long. The CDR3 DNA reads TGTGCCAGCAGCTTATTGATTGGACAGGGGGCTGGCTACACCTTC. Translating gives CASSLLIGQGAGYTF. Full variable domain (outside the CDR3, taken from reference TRBV7-9 and TRBJ1-2): DTGVSQNPRHKITKRGQNVTFRCDPISEHNRLYWYRQTLGQGPEFLTYFQNEAQLEKSRLLSDRFSAERPKGSFSTLEIQRTEQGDSAMYLCASSLLIGQGAGYTFGSGTRLTVV.

The chain employs TRBV6-6 and TRBJ1-3; 9 nucleotides align to TRBD1. V was clipped by 7 bases and J by 4 bases; unmatched bases: 5. The CDR3 sequence is 14 residues long. The germline V gene encodes CDR1 MNHNY and CDR2 SVGAGI (reference sequence). The CDR3 loop is CASNPGTGGNTIYF. The DNA for the CDR3 is TGTGCCAGCAACCCCGGGACAGGGGGAAACACCATATATTTT.

The gene calls are TRBV7-9 and TRBJ1-3; no reliable D call. The germline V gene encodes CDR1 SEHNR and CDR2 FQNEAQ (reference sequence). This CDR3 has 14 residues. Trimming shortened V by 1 base and J by 7 bases, and 11 bases separated the two germline ends. In DNA form, the CDR3 reads TGTGCCAGCAGCTTAGGAGGCGTGGGTAACACCATATATTTT. It codes for CASSLGGVGNTIYF.